The 8 T cell receptor beta chains below come from one sample, sequenced in a study of identifying expanded T cells in peripheral blood. Libraries were prepared by immunoSEQ multiplex PCR; TCRdb keeps only in-frame clonotypes and omits some of them. Here the sample spans around 130,000 clones, less than 90% being singletons. Input material: blood. The receptors here all came from a person aged 18 to 70 in good health.

The V call is TRBV7-8, the J call TRBJ1-3, with D possibly being TRBD1 (6 bases). V was clipped by 1 base and J by 4 bases, with 14 bases between them. The CDR3 length is 16 residues. Germline V gene lookup returns CDR1 SGHVS and CDR2 FQNEAQ. The CDR3 loop is CASSLGLAGAGNTIYF. In DNA form, the CDR3 reads TGTGCCAGCAGCTTAGGGTTAGCGGGGGCCGGAAACACCATATATTTT.

The rearrangement links TRBV30 to TRBJ1-2; no reliable D call. Trimming stripped 0 bases from V and 3 bases from J, with 17 bases between. The CDR3 consists of 16 residues. In germline, CDR1 is GTSNPN, CDR2 SVGIG (reference sequence). CDR3 in amino acids: CAWSVPPRARDYGYTF. CDR3 DNA: TGTGCCTGGAGTGTACCCCCCCGGGCTAGGGACTATGGCTACACCTTC.

The chain joins TRBV7-9 to TRBJ1-2; a weak D match, TRBD1 (5 bases). V lost 3 bases, J lost 4 bases, and 9 bases lay in between. This CDR3 region has 13 residues. From germline, CDR1 is SEHNR and CDR2 FQNEAQ (reference sequence). The CDR3, as DNA: TGTGCCAGCAGCTTGGGACCTCCCTATGGCTACACCTTC. Translating gives CASSLGPPYGYTF.

The chain uses TRBV7-3 and TRBJ2-4; D may be TRBD2 (6 bases). Germline CDR1 reads SGHTA; CDR2 reads FQGTGA. The V gene lost 5 bases and the J gene lost 7 bases, with 18 bases spanning the gap. The CDR3 covers 15 residues. The CDR3 region is CASSQSGGTGNIQYF. The CDR3 DNA reads as TGTGCCAGCAGCCAGTCCGGCGGGACGGGGAACATTCAGTACTTC.

The rearrangement links TRBV5-4 to TRBJ1-1; D is uncertain. V was cut by 2 bases and J by 8 bases, with 13 bases left in between. Per germline, CDR1 SGHNT and CDR2 YYREEE (reference sequence). The CDR3 length is 13 residues. CDR3 DNA sequence: TGTGCCAGCAGCTTCCAATCCTCGGGGGAAGCTTTCTTT. Protein product: CASSFQSSGEAFF.

The chain employs TRBV11-1 and TRBJ2-7; 9 bases are shared with TRBD1. The CDR3 is 14 amino acids. Germline values: CDR1 SGHAT, CDR2 FQDESV (reference sequence). V shed 5 bases, J shed 5 bases, and the junction held 7 bases outside the gene matches. The CDR3, as DNA: TGTGCCAGCAGCCGAGGGACAGGGAAACACGAGCAGTACTTC. This translates into CASSRGTGKHEQYF.

The chain is built from TRBV19 and TRBJ1-6; D is undetermined. The germline V gene encodes CDR1 LNHDA and CDR2 SQIVND (reference sequence). The CDR3 contains 15 residues. The V end was cut by 3 bases, the J end by 5 bases, with 11 bases between. CDR3 DNA: TGTGCCAGTAGTATGGAGTACGTTAATAATTCACCCCTCCACTTT. Its translation: CASSMEYVNNSPLHF.

The chain employs TRBV2 and TRBJ2-7; D is undetermined. Germline assignment: CDR1 SNHLY and CDR2 FYNNEI. This CDR3 contains 13 residues. Trimming cost V 6 bases and J 1 base, with 10 bases left between them. The CDR3 spells CASRAGPSYEQYF. The CDR3 coding sequence is TGTGCCAGCAGGGCCGGGCCATCCTACGAGCAGTACTTC. Using reference TRBV2 and TRBJ2-7 for the parts outside the CDR3, the full variable domain is EPEVTQTPSHQVTQMGQEVILRCVPISNHLYFYWYRQILGQKVEFLVSFYNNEISEKSEIFDDQFSVERPDGSNFTLKIRSTKLEDSAMYFCASRAGPSYEQYFGPGTRLTVT.